What follows are 18 T cell receptor beta chains derived from one specimen sequenced in a study of shared clonotypes between healthy human individuals. Sequenced by immunoSEQ multiplex PCR; TCRdb stores in-frame clones only, minus some. This sample has millions of clones; approximately 95% occur once, and the top ten carry 1% to 1.3%. Terminally differentiated effector memory CD45RA+ cells were excluded from the naive CD8 cells, which were CD45RO-negative and positively selected for CCR7. The specimen sequenced was naive CD8+ T cells sorted from blood. All receptors derive from a man aged 18 to 35 in good health.

Details on this clone: This same CDR3 is encoded by further DNA sequences in the sample. J is TRBJ2-7 and V is TRBV6-6; the D gene could be TRBD1 or TRBD2 (5 bases each). Trimming cost V 2 bases and J 2 bases, with 7 bases left between them. This CDR3 is built from 13 residues. The germline CDR1 and CDR2 sequences are MNHNY and SVGAGI (reference sequence). This chain's CDR3 is CASSYEGTYEQYF. Here the CDR3 DNA reads TGTGCCAGCAGTTACGAGGGGACCTACGAGCAGTACTTC.

Of note for this clone: Within the sample, other DNA sequences also encode this same CDR3. This rearrangement joins TRBV5-6 to TRBJ2-4, with 9 bases identical to TRBD1. Per the germline V gene, CDR1 is SGHDT and CDR2 is YYEEEE. The CDR3 length is 13 residues. Trimming cost V 3 bases and J 7 bases; bases outside gene matches: 2. Written as DNA, the CDR3 is TGTGCCAGCAGCTACGGGACAGGGAACATTCAGTACTTC. It yields the protein CASSYGTGNIQYF.

This chain links TRBV18 with TRBJ2-1; D tentatively reads TRBD1 or TRBD2 (5 bases each). V gave up 3 bases and J gave up 0 bases, with 12 bases separating them. The germline V gene has CDR1 KGHSH and CDR2 LQKENI. CDR3 length: 16 amino acids. The chain's CDR3 is CASSPGRSSSYNEQFF. As DNA, the CDR3 is TGTGCCAGCTCACCGGGACGGTCGAGCTCCTACAATGAGCAGTTCTTC.

The V and J genes are TRBV7-6 and TRBJ2-1, with no clear D. V lost 0 bases to trimming and J lost 6 bases, with 9 bases between them. The CDR3 spans 14 residues. Per the germline V gene, CDR1 is SGHVS and CDR2 is FNYEAQ. The CDR3 sequence is CASSLAAGSNEQFF. The DNA for the CDR3 is TGTGCCAGCAGCTTAGCGGCTGGTAGCAATGAGCAGTTCTTC.

The J gene is TRBJ2-1, the V gene TRBV6-5; 7 nucleotides line up with TRBD1. Germline values: CDR1 MNHEY, CDR2 SVGAGI. There are 12 residues in the CDR3. V lost 4 bases and J lost 7; bases outside the gene matches: 1. CDR3 amino acids: CASSFRGNEQFF. DNA of the CDR3: TGTGCCAGCAGTTTCAGGGGGAATGAGCAGTTCTTC.

This chain links TRBV5-8 with TRBJ2-1, with no clear D. Trimming shortened V by 4 bases and J by 7 bases, and 18 bases separated the two germline ends. Germline loops: CDR1 SGHTS, CDR2 YDEGEE. This CDR3 comprises 15 residues. CDR3 DNA: TGTGCCAGCAGCCCGACCCTTCCCCTTCTTAATGAGCAGTTCTTC. It encodes CASSPTLPLLNEQFF.

This CDR3 reads CASSSGLYGYTF. DNA of the CDR3: TGTGCCAGCAGCTCCGGGTTATATGGCTACACCTTC. The chain is built from TRBV7-6 and TRBJ1-2; D unclear. The germline gives CDR1 SGHVS, CDR2 FNYEAQ. The CDR3 length is 12 residues. V was clipped by 4 bases and J by 5 bases, with 8 bases between them.

The rearrangement uses TRBV10-1 and TRBJ2-5; no definite D call. V lost 4 bases and J 1 base, leaving 7 bases between the germline ends. Looked up from germline, CDR1 is WNHNN and CDR2 is SYGVQD (reference sequence). CDR3 length: 13 residues. CDR3 residues: CASSGQIQETQYF. The CDR3 DNA reads TGCGCCAGCAGTGGGCAGATCCAAGAGACCCAGTACTTC.

The V and J genes are TRBV5-6 and TRBJ2-2; either TRBD1 or TRBD2 may supply D (6 bases each). The CDR3 has 16 amino acids. Trimming removed 0 bases from V and 7 bases from J, with 16 bases in between. Germline CDR1 SGHDT, CDR2 YYEEEE. CDR3 sequence (DNA): TGTGCCAGCAGCTTGGAGGACGGGGGACAAGGCGGGGAGCTGTTTTTT. It yields the protein CASSLEDGGQGGELFF.

J is TRBJ2-7 and V is TRBV4-2, with 10 bases aligning to TRBD1. The junction had 10 bases not matched to a gene; V was cut back by 3 bases and J by 5 bases. Germline loops: CDR1 LGHNA, CDR2 YNFKEQ. There are 16 residues in the CDR3. The CDR3 nucleotides are TGTGCCAGCAGCCAGACCAGACAGGGGGCATTCCACGAGCAGTACTTC. Translating it yields CASSQTRQGAFHEQYF.

V and J are TRBV5-6 and TRBJ2-3; D gene uncertain. Per germline, CDR1 SGHDT and CDR2 YYEEEE. CDR3 length: 13 residues. V was clipped by 4 bases and J by 0 bases, with 6 bases between them. The CDR3: CASSQSSTDTQYF. The CDR3 DNA follows: TGTGCCAGCAGCCAATCAAGCACAGATACGCAGTATTTT.

The rearrangement uses TRBV4-1 and TRBJ2-5; TRBD2 might be the D (6 bases). The CDR3 loop spans 14 amino acids. V lost 1 base to trimming and J lost 2 bases, with 8 bases between them. Germline V lookup: CDR1 MGHRA, CDR2 YSYEKL. CDR3 bases: TGCGCCAGCAGCCAAGTAGCGGCACAAGAGACCCAGTACTTC. It specifies CASSQVAAQETQYF.

This rearrangement joins TRBV6-1 to TRBJ1-5; 11 bases match TRBD1. Germline V CDR1 and CDR2: MNHNS, SASEGT. There are 16 residues in the CDR3. J was trimmed by 1 base and V by 3 bases; bases with no gene match: 2. The CDR3 reads CASSDGTGGSNQPQHF. In nucleotides, the CDR3 is TGTGCCAGCAGTGATGGGACAGGGGGAAGCAATCAGCCCCAGCATTTT.

The CDR3 region is CAILAGDSYEQYF. For the CDR3, the DNA is TGTGCCATCCTAGCGGGGGACTCCTACGAGCAGTACTTC. The chain uses TRBV6-6 and TRBJ2-7; 10 bases line up with TRBD2. The CDR3 has 13 residues. The V gene's germline CDR1 is MNHNY and CDR2 SVGAGI (reference sequence). J gave up 0 bases and V 10 bases, and 3 bases lay outside the gene matches.

This chain connects TRBV11-2 to TRBJ2-1; possibly TRBD2 for D (7 bases). CDR1 is SGHAT, CDR2 FQNNGV, per germline. V lost 3 bases and J 8 bases, leaving 17 bases between the germline ends. CDR3 length: 15 residues. This chain's CDR3 is CASSLGAGAGYEQFF. The CDR3 DNA follows: TGTGCCAGCAGCTTGGGGGCGGGAGCCGGCTATGAGCAGTTCTTC.

This clone showed up just once. The chain links TRBV9 to TRBJ1-4; 9 positions agree with TRBD1. CDR1 and CDR2 (germline): SGDLS, YYNGEE. The CDR3 totals 15 residues. Trimming removed 3 bases from V and 7 bases from J; junction bases left unmatched: 7. CDR3 sequence (DNA): TGTGCCAGCAGCGCCGCCGGGACAGGGTTTGAAAAACTGTTTTTT. Its translation is CASSAAGTGFEKLFF. The full variable domain, completed using reference TRBV9 and TRBJ1-4, is DSGVTQTPKHLITATGQRVTLRCSPRSGDLSVYWYQQSLDQGLQFLIQYYNGEERAKGNILERFSAQQFPDLHSELNLSSLELGDSALYFCASSAAGTGFEKLFFGSGTQLSVL.

The chain has TRBV6-5 and TRBJ2-7; D perhaps matches TRBD1 (5 bases). This CDR3 comprises 14 residues. Germline lookup yields CDR1 MNHEY and CDR2 SVGAGI. The V and J ends lost 2 bases and 2 bases respectively, with 10 bases between them. Here the CDR3 reads CASSYDSSTYEQYF. CDR3 in DNA: TGTGCCAGCAGTTACGACAGTAGTACCTACGAGCAGTACTTC.

On this clone itself: The identical CDR3 is also encoded by other nucleotide sequences in the sample. V usage is TRBV7-6 and J usage is TRBJ2-1; 10 bases match TRBD2. The CDR3 contains 14 residues. Trimming removed 6 bases from V and 3 bases from J; junction bases left unmatched: 2. Germline lookup yields CDR1 SGHVS and CDR2 FNYEAQ. CDR3 in amino acids: CASSLAGVYNEQFF. Here the CDR3 DNA reads TGTGCCAGCAGTCTAGCGGGGGTCTACAATGAGCAGTTCTTC. The whole variable domain, filled in from reference TRBV7-6 and TRBJ2-1, reads GAGVSQSPRYKVTKRGQDVALRCDPISGHVSLYWYRQALGQGPEFLTYFNYEAQQDKSGLPNDRFSAERPEGSISTLTIQRTEQRDSAMYRCASSLAGVYNEQFFGPGTRLTVL.